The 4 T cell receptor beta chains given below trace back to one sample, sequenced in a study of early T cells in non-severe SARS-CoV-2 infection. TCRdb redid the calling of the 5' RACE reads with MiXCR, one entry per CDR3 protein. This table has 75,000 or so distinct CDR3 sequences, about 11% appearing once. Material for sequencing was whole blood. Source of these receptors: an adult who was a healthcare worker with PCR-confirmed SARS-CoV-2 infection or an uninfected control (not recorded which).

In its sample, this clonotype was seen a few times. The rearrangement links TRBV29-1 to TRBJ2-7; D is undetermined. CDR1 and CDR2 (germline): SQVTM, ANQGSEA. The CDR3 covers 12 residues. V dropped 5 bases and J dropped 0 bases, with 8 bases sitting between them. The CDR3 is CSVSPSSYEQYF. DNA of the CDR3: TGCAGCGTTTCACCGAGCTCCTACGAGCAGTACTTC.

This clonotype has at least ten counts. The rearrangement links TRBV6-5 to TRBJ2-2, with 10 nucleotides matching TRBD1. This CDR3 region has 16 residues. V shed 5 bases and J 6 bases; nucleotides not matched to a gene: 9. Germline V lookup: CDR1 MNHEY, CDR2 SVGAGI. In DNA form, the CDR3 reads TGTGCCAGCAGTAGCCCGGGACAGGGGCCCGCCGGGGAGCTGTTTTTT. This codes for CASSSPGQGPAGELFF.

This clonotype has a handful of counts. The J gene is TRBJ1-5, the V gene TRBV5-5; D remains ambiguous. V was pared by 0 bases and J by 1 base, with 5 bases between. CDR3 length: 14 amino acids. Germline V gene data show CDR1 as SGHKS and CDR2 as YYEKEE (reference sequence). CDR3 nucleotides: TGTGCCAGCAGCTTGGGTCCGAGCAATCAGCCCCAGCATTTT. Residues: CASSLGPSNQPQHF.

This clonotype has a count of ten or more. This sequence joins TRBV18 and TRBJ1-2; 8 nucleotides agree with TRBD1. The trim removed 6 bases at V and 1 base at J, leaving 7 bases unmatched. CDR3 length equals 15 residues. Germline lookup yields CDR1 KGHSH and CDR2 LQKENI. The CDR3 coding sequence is TGTGCCAGCTCGGTGGGACAGGAGCTTAACTATGGCTACACCTTC. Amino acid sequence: CASSVGQELNYGYTF.